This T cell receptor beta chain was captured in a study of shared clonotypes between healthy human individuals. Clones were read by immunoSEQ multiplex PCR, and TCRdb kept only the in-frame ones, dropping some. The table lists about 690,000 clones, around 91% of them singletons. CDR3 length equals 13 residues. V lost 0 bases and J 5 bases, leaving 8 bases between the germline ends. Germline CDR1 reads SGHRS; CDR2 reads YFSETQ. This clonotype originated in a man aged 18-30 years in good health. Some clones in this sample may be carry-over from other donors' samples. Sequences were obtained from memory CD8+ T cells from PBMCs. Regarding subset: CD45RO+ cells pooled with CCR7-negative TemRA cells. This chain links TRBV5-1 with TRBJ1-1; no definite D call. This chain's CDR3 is CASSLEVRTEAFF. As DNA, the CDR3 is TGCGCCAGCAGCTTGGAGGTACGGACTGAAGCTTTCTTT.